This TCR beta chain emerged from a study of siplizumab effects on memory and regulatory T cells. TCRdb keeps only in-frame clones here, not all; method: immunoSEQ multiplex PCR. The data show over 60,000 clones, about 89% seen once. This CDR3 has 15 residues. Trimming shortened V by 7 bases and J by 0 bases, and 13 bases separated the two germline ends. Germline V CDR1 and CDR2: MNHNS, SASEGT. The chain combines TRBV6-1 with TRBJ1-3; a possible D gene is TRBD1 (5 bases). The clonotype was recovered from a human donor in good health. The sequencing sample was made of CD8+ T cells sorted from blood. CDR3 protein: CASTPGRVSGNTIYF. The CDR3, as DNA: TGTGCCAGCACCCCGGGGCGCGTCTCTGGAAACACCATATATTTT.